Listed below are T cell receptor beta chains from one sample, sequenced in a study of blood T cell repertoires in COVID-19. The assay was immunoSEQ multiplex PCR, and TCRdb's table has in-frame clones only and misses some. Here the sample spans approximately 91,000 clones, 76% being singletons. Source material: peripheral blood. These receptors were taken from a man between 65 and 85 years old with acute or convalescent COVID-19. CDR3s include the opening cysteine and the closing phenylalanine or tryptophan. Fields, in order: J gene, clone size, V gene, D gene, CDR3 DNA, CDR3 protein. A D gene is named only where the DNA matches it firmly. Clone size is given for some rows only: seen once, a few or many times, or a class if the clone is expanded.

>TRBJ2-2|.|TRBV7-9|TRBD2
TGTGCCAGCAGCCCGGGACTAGGGGACACCGGGGAGCTGTTTTTT
CASSPGLGDTGELFF
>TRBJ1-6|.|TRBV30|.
TGTGCCTGGACAGGGGATTCAGGTTCACCCCTCCACTTT
CAWTGDSGSPLHF
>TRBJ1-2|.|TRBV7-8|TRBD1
TGTGCCAGCAGCTTAGACGGGACAGGGGCTGGCTACACCTTC
CASSLDGTGAGYTF
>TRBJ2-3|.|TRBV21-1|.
TGTGCCAGCAGCAAAGAGGGGGCCCGTACGCAGTATTTT
CASSKEGARTQYF
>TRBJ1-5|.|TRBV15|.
TGTGCCACCAGCAGAGAAGCAAAACAGCCCCAGCATTTT
CATSREAKQPQHF
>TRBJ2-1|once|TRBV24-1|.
TGTGCCACCAGTGGGGATAGGGGCTACAATGAGCAGTTCTTC
CATSGDRGYNEQFF
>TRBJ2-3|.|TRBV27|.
TGTGCCAGCAGTGCCCACTCCACAGATACGCAGTATTTT
CASSAHSTDTQYF
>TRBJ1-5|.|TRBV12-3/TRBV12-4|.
TGTGCCAGCAGAACAGGGTTGAATCAGCCCCAGCATTTT
CASRTGLNQPQHF
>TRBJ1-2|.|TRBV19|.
TGTGCCAGTTCTCAGGACAGCCTTCTAGGTGGCTACACCTTC
CASSQDSLLGGYTF
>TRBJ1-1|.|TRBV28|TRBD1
TGTGCCAGTAAATTCGGAACAGGGGGCTTTTCTGAAGCTTTCTTT
CASKFGTGGFSEAFF
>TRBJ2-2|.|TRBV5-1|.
TGCGCCAGCAGCTTGGAACTCACGACCGGGGAGCTGTTTTTT
CASSLELTTGELFF
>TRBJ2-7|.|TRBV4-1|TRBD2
TGCGCCAGCAGCCAAGCAGGTCCTGGGACTAGCGGGAGTTACGAGCAGTACTTC
CASSQAGPGTSGSYEQYF
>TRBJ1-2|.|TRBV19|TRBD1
TGTGCCAGTAGTCATTCCCGGGACAGGGGTCTAATCATCGACTATGGCTACACCTTC
CASSHSRDRGLIIDYGYTF
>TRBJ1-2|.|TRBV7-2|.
TGTGCCAGCAGCTCCTCCAGGGGAGGGTATGGCTACACCTTC
CASSSSRGGYGYTF
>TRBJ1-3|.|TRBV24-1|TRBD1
TGTGCCACCAGTGAGGCAGGGGGCGCAGATGGAAACACCATATATTTT
CATSEAGGADGNTIYF
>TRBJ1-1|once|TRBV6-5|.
TGTGCCAGCAGTACACAGAGGAACACTGAAGCTTTCTTT
CASSTQRNTEAFF
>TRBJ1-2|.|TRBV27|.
TGTGCCAGCAGTCGAACCCCGTTGGGGGGAATCAGACGGGGCTACACCTTC
CASSRTPLGGIRRGYTF
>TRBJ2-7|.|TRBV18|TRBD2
TGTGCCAGCTCACCAACCGGGACTAGCGGGAGGGCCGAGTACTTC
CASSPTGTSGRAEYF
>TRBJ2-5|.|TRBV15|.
TGTGCCACCAGCTTGGGACAACAAGAGACCCAGTACTTC
CATSLGQQETQYF
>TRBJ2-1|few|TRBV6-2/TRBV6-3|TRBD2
TGTGCCAGCAGTTCTAGCGGGGCTAACAATGAGCAGTTCTTC
CASSSSGANNEQFF
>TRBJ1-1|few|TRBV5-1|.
TGCGCCAGCAGCTTACAGTCGAACACTGAAGCTTTCTTT
CASSLQSNTEAFF
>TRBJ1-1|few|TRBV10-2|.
TGCGCCAGCAGTGAGGGTAGGATAGCTGGGGAAGCTTTCTTT
CASSEGRIAGEAFF
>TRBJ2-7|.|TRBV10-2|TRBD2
TGCGCCACCAAGCGGGAGGAGCGGCGGGAGCAGTACTTC
CATKREERREQYF
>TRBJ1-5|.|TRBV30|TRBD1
TGTGCCTGGAGTAGGACAGGGAATAGCAATCAGCCCCAGCATTTT
CAWSRTGNSNQPQHF
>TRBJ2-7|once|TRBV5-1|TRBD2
TGCGCCAGCAGCTTGACGGGAGGGTTCTCCTACGAGCAGTACTTC
CASSLTGGFSYEQYF
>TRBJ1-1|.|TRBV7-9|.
TGTGCCAGCAGCTTAGTTTCAGACACTGAAGCTTTCTTT
CASSLVSDTEAFF
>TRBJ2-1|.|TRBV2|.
TGTGCCAGCAGTGAAAGTCGGGTCTACAATGAGCAGTTCTTC
CASSESRVYNEQFF
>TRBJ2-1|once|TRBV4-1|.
TGCGCCAGCAGCCTATGGACGGGACTGGGGTCCAATGAGCAGTTCTTC
CASSLWTGLGSNEQFF
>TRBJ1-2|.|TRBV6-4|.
TGTGCCAGCAGTGACGACAGCTATGGCTACACCTTC
CASSDDSYGYTF
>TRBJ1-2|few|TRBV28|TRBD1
TGTGCCAGCATACGGCAGGGGGCTCTGAGCTATGGCTACACCTTC
CASIRQGALSYGYTF
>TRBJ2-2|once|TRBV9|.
TGTGCCAGCAGCGTAGTAACAGGGGAGGCCGGGGAGCTGTTTTTT
CASSVVTGEAGELFF
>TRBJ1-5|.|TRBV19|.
TGTGCCAGTACCGTGGGAGGGGCGAGCAATCAGCCCCAGCATTTT
CASTVGGASNQPQHF
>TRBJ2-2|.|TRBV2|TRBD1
TGTGCCAGCAGCGAGTTGGACAGGGTAACTTCATGGACCGGGGAGCTGTTTTTT
CASSELDRVTSWTGELFF
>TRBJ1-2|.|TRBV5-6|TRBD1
TGTGCCAGCAGCTCGTACGACAGGGGAGTTCTTAATGGCTATGGCTACACCTTC
CASSSYDRGVLNGYGYTF
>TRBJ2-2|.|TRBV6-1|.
TGTGCCAGCAGTGAAGCATTAGAGAACACCGGGGAGCTGTTTTTT
CASSEALENTGELFF
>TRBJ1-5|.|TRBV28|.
TGTGCCAGCAGCCGAGATAGCAATCAGCCCCAGCATTTT
CASSRDSNQPQHF
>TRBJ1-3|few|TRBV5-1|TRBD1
TGCGCCAGCAGCTTGGTTCCCGGACAGGGGTCTGGAAACACCATATATTTT
CASSLVPGQGSGNTIYF
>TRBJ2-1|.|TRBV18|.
TGTGCCAGCTCACTGGGTGGGAGACTTGTCAATGAGCAGTTCTTC
CASSLGGRLVNEQFF
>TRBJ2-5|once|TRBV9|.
TGTGCCAGCAGCGTAGGGTCTAGCGTCCAAGAGACCCAGTACTTC
CASSVGSSVQETQYF
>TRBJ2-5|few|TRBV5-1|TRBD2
TGCGCCAGCAGCCTCGGACTAGCGGGGGGGCCTAGCCAAGAGACCCAGTACTTC
CASSLGLAGGPSQETQYF
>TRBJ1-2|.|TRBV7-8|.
TGTGCCAGCAGCTTAGATCCAGCCTCAATGGCGGGAGGCACCTTC
CASSLDPASMAGGTF
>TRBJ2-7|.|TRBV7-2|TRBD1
TGTGCCAGCAGGACCGGGACAGGTAGCTACGAGCAGTACTTC
CASRTGTGSYEQYF
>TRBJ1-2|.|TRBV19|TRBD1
TGTGCCAGTAGTGGGACAGGAGGCGACTATGGCTACACCTTC
CASSGTGGDYGYTF
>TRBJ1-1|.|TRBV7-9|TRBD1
TGTGCCAGCAGCCCCGGGACAGGCGAGACTGAAGCTTTCTTT
CASSPGTGETEAFF
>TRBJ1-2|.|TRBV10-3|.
TGTGCCATCAGTGAGTCTGTCAGGGAGGGCGGCTACACCTTC
CAISESVREGGYTF
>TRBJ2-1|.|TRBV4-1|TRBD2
TGCGCCAGCGGGGGAGTAGCGGGAGTTGGGAATGAGCAGTTCTTC
CASGGVAGVGNEQFF
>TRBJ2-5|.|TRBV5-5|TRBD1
TGTGCCAGCAGCACGGGACAGGGGGAGGAGACCCAGTACTTC
CASSTGQGEETQYF
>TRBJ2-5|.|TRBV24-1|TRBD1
TGTGCCACCACAAACGGGACAGTTGGACAAGAGACCCAGTACTTC
CATTNGTVGQETQYF